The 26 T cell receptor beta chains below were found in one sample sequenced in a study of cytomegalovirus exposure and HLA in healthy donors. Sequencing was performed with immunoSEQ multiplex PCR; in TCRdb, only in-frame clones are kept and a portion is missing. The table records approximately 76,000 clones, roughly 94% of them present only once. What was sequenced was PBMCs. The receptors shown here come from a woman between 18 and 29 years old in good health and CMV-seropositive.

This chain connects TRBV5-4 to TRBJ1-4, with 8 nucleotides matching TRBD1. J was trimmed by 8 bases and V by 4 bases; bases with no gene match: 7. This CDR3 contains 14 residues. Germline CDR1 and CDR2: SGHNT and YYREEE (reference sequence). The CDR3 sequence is CASSTRTGREKLFF. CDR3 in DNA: TGTGCCAGCAGCACAAGGACAGGGCGGGAAAAACTGTTTTTT.

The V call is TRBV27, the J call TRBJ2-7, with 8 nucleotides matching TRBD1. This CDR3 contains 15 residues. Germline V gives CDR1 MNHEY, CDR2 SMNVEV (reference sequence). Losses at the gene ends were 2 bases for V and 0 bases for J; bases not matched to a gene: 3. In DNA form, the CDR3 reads TGTGCCAGCAGTTTAGACAGGGGCCGCTCCTACGAGCAGTACTTC. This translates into CASSLDRGRSYEQYF.

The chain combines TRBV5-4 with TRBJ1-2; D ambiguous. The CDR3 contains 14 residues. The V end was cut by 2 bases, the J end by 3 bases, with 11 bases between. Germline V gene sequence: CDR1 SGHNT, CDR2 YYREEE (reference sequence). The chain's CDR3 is CASSFEGSYYGYTF. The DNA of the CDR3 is TGTGCCAGCAGCTTTGAGGGATCGTACTATGGCTACACCTTC.

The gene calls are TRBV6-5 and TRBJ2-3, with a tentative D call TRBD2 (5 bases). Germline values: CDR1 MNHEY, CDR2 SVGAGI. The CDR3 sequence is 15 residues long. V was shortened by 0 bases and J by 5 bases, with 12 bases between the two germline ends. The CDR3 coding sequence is TGTGCCAGCAGTTACTCGTTCGAGGGCGGAGATACGCAGTATTTT. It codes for CASSYSFEGGDTQYF.

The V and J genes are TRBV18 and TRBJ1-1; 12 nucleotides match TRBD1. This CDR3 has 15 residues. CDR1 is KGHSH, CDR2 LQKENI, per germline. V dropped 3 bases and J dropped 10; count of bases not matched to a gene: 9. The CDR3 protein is CASSPGTGGQVGAFF. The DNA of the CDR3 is TGTGCCAGCTCACCGGGGACAGGGGGCCAAGTGGGAGCTTTCTTT.

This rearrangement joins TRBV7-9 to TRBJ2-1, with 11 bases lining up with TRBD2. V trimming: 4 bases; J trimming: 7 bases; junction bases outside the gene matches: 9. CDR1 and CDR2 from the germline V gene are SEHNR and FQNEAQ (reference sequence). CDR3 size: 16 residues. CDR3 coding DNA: TGTGCCAGCAGCTCCTATAGCGGGGGGGCCGGGAATGAGCAGTTCTTC. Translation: CASSSYSGGAGNEQFF.

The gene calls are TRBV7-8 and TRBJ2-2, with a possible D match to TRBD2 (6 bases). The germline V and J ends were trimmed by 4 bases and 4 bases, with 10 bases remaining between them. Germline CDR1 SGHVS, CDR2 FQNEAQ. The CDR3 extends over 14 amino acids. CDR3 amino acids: CASSSGRTTGELFF. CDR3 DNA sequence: TGTGCCAGCAGCTCCGGGAGAACCACCGGGGAGCTGTTTTTT.

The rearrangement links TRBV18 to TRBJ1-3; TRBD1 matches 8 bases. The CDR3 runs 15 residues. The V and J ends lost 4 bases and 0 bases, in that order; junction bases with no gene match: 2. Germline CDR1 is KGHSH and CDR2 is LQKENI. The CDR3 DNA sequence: TGTGCCAGCTCACTCACAGGGGGCTCTGGAAACACCATATATTTT. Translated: CASSLTGGSGNTIYF.

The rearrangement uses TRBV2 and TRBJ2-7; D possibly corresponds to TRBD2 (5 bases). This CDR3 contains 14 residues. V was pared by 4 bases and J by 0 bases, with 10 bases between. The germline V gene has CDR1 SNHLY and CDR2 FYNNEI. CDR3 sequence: CASSATAGSYEQYF. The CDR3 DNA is TGTGCCAGCAGTGCCACGGCGGGCTCCTACGAGCAGTACTTC.

The CDR3 DNA reads TGCGCCAGCAGCCAAGGGCTTCTCTATGGCTACACCTTC. This encodes CASSQGLLYGYTF. The V call is TRBV4-1, the J call TRBJ1-2; D is unresolved. The V end was cut by 1 base, the J end by 4 bases, with 7 bases between. Germline CDR1 and CDR2: MGHRA and YSYEKL. The CDR3 runs to 13 residues.

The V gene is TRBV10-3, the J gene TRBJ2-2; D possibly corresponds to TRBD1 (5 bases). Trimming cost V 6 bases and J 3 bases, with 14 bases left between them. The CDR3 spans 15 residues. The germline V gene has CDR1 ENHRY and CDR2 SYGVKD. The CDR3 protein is CAIRGPGRDTGELFF. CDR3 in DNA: TGTGCCATCAGGGGGCCGGGCCGGGACACCGGGGAGCTGTTTTTT.

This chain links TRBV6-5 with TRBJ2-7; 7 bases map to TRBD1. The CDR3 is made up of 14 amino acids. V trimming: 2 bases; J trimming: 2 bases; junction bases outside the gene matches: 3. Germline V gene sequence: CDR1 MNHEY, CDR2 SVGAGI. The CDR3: CASSYADRAYEQYF. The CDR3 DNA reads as TGTGCCAGCAGTTACGCCGACAGGGCCTACGAGCAGTACTTC.

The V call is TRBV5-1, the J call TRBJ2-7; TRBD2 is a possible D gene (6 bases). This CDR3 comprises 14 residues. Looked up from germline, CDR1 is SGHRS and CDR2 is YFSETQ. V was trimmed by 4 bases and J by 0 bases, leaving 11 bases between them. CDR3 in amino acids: CASSIGRDSYEQYF. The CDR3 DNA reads TGCGCCAGCAGCATTGGGCGGGACTCCTACGAGCAGTACTTC.

CDR3 residues: CASSFREDEQYF. The CDR3, as DNA: TGTGCCAGCAGCTTCCGGGAAGACGAGCAGTACTTC. V gene TRBV7-9 combines with J gene TRBJ2-7, with TRBD2 as a possible D gene (5 bases). V was pared by 3 bases and J by 5 bases, with 8 bases between. The CDR3 consists of 12 residues. The germline CDR1 and CDR2 sequences are SEHNR and FQNEAQ (reference sequence).

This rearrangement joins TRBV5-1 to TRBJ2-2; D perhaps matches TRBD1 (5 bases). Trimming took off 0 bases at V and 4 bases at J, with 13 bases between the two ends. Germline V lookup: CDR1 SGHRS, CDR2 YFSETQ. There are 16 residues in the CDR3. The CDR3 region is CASSLEDTRITGELFF. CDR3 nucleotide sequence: TGCGCCAGCAGCTTGGAGGACACGCGCATCACCGGGGAGCTGTTTTTT.

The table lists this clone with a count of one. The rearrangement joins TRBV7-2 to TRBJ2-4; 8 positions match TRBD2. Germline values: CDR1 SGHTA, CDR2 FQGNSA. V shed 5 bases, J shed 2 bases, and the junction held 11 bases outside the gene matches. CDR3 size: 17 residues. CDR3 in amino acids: CASSPAPGGGTKNIQYF. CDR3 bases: TGTGCCAGCAGCCCCGCCCCGGGCGGGGGGACCAAAAACATTCAGTACTTC.

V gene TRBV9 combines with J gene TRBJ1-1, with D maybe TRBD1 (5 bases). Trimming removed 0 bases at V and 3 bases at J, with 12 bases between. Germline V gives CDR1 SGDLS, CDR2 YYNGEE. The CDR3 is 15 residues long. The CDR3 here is CASSVGWGRDTEAFF. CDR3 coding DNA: TGTGCCAGCAGCGTAGGGTGGGGGAGGGACACTGAAGCTTTCTTT.

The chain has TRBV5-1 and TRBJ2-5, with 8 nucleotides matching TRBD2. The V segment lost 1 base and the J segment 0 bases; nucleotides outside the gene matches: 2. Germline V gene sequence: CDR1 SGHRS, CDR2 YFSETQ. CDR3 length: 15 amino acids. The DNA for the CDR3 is TGCGCCAGCAGCTTGTTAGCGGGGAACCAAGAGACCCAGTACTTC. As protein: CASSLLAGNQETQYF. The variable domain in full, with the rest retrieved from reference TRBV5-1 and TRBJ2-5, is KAGVTQTPRYLIKTRGQQVTLSCSPISGHRSVSWYQQTPGQGLQFLFEYFSETQRNKGNFPGRFSGRQFSNSRSEMNVSTLELGDSALYLCASSLLAGNQETQYFGPGTRLLVL.

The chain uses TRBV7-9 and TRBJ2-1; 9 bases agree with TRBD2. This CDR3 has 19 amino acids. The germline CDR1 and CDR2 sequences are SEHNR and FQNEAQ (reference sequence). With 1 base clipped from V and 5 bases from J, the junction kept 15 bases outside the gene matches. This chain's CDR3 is CASSLGRGVTSGLNNEQFF. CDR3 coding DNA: TGTGCCAGCAGCTTAGGGCGTGGGGTTACTAGCGGGCTGAACAATGAGCAGTTCTTC.

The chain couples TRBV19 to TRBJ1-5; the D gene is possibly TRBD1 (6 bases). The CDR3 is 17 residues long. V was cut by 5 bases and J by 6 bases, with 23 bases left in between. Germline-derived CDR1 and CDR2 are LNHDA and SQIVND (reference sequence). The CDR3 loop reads CASSPHWGARGGQPQHF. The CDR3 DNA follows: TGTGCCAGTAGTCCCCATTGGGGGGCGCGGGGGGGTCAGCCCCAGCATTTT.

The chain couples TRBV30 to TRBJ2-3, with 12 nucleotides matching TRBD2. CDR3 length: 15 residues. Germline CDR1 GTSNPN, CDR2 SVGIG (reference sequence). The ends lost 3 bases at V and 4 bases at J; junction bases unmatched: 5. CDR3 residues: CAWRRLAGVADTQYF. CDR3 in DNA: TGTGCCTGGAGACGACTAGCGGGAGTCGCAGATACGCAGTATTTT.

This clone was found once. The CDR3 DNA reads as TGTGCCAGCAGCCAAGAGACAGTTTCCAAAATCTCCTACAATGAGCAGTTCTTC. Its translation: CASSQETVSKISYNEQFF. The chain links TRBV4-2 to TRBJ2-1; maybe TRBD1 (5 bases). This CDR3 region has 18 residues. Trimming took 0 bases from V and 0 from J, leaving 15 bases between them. Germline CDR1 LGHNA, CDR2 YNFKEQ.

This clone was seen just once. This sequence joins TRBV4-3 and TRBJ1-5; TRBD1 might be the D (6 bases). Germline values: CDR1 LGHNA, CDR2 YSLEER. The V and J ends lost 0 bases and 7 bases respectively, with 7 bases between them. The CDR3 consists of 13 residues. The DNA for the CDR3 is TGCGCCAGCAGCCAAGATAGGGGGCAGCCCCAGCATTTT. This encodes CASSQDRGQPQHF.

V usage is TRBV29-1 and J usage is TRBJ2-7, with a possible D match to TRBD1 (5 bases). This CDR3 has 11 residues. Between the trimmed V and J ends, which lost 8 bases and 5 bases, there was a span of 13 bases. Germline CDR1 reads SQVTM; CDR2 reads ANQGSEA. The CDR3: CSLKRGDEQYF. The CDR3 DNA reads TGCAGCCTTAAAAGGGGTGACGAGCAGTACTTC.

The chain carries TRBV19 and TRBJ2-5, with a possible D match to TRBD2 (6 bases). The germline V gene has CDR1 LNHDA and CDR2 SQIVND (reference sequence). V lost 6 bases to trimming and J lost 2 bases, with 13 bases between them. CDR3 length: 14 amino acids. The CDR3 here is CASSVGGGQETQYF. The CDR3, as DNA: TGTGCCAGTAGCGTGGGGGGAGGTCAAGAGACCCAGTACTTC.

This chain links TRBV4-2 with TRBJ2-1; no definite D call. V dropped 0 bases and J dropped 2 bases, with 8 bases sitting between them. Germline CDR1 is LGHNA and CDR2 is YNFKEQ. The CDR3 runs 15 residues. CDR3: CASSQDPEPYNEQFF. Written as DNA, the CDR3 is TGTGCCAGCAGCCAAGATCCCGAGCCCTACAATGAGCAGTTCTTC.